This T cell receptor (beta chain) stems from a study of control samples from healthy donors and cancer patients. The repertoire was sequenced with immunoSEQ multiplex PCR; TCRdb's copy has only in-frame clones and lacks some. The sample lists tens of thousands of clones, more than 90% occurring once. The receptor was derived from a man between 25 and 39 years old with colorectal cancer. Material for sequencing was PBMCs.

The CDR3 protein is CASSEGSDGIYGYTF. Here the CDR3 DNA reads TGTGCCAGCAGTGAGGGCAGCGACGGTATCTATGGCTACACCTTC. This sequence joins TRBV6-1 and TRBJ1-2; no clear D. The CDR3 loop spans 15 amino acids. Germline CDR1 reads MNHNS; CDR2 reads SASEGT. V lost 3 bases and J 4 bases, leaving 15 bases between the germline ends.